The 21 T cell receptor beta chains below come from one sample, sequenced in a study of shared clonotypes between healthy human individuals. The repertoire was sequenced with immunoSEQ multiplex PCR; TCRdb's copy has only in-frame clones and lacks some. The table has 600,000 to 750,000 clones, about 92% seen once; the top ten hold 34%. The sample taken for sequencing was memory CD8+ T cells from PBMCs. The subset is: CD45RO+ cells pooled with CCR7-negative TemRA cells. All receptors come from a man aged 18 to 30 in good health. Some clones in this sample may be carry-over from other donors' samples.

A note on this clone: Other DNA sequences within the sample encode an identical CDR3. In DNA form, the CDR3 reads TGTGCCAGCAGCCCCAACACCGGGGAGCTGTTTTTT. Its protein is CASSPNTGELFF. The rearrangement links TRBV7-3 to TRBJ2-2, with D hard to call. The germline CDR1 and CDR2 sequences are SGHTA and FQGTGA. Trimming cost V 5 bases and J 2 bases, with 3 bases left between them. This CDR3 contains 12 residues. The variable domain in full, with the rest retrieved from reference TRBV7-3 and TRBJ2-2, is GAGVSQTPSNKVTEKGKYVELRCDPISGHTALYWYRQSLGQGPEFLIYFQGTGAADDSGLPNDRFFAVRPEGSVSTLKIQRTERGDSAVYLCASSPNTGELFFGEGSRLTVL.

As for this clone: Within the sample, other DNA sequences also encode this same CDR3. This chain connects TRBV9 to TRBJ1-5, with D uncertain. Germline CDR1 is SGDLS and CDR2 is YYNGEE. Trimming removed 0 bases from V and 7 bases from J, with 8 bases in between. There are 13 residues in the CDR3. CDR3 region: CASSVDGGQPQHF. As DNA, the CDR3 is TGTGCCAGCAGCGTAGATGGAGGCCAGCCCCAGCATTTT. Together with reference TRBV9 and TRBJ1-5, the CDR3 gives the full variable domain: DSGVTQTPKHLITATGQRVTLRCSPRSGDLSVYWYQQSLDQGLQFLIQYYNGEERAKGNILERFSAQQFPDLHSELNLSSLELGDSALYFCASSVDGGQPQHFGDGTRLSIL.

The rearrangement uses TRBV6-6 and TRBJ2-5; the match to TRBD2 covers 9 bases. Germline trimming cut 5 bases from V and 6 bases from J; bases unmatched to any gene: 10. The germline gives CDR1 MNHNY, CDR2 SVGAGI (reference sequence). The CDR3 is 15 residues long. CDR3 region: CASSRPGTSTQTQYF. The CDR3 DNA sequence: TGTGCCAGCAGTAGACCAGGGACTAGCACACAGACCCAGTACTTC.

As DNA, the CDR3 is TGTGCCAGCAGTTTATGGTCGGGGGCAAGCACAGATACGCAGTATTTT. Its translation: CASSLWSGASTDTQYF. The gene calls are TRBV27 and TRBJ2-3; D may match TRBD1 or TRBD2 (6 bases each). Germline V lookup: CDR1 MNHEY, CDR2 SMNVEV (reference sequence). Trimming removed 1 base at V and 0 bases at J, with 11 bases between. CDR3 size: 16 residues.

This rearrangement joins TRBV4-1 to TRBJ2-2, with no clear D. V lost 0 bases, J lost 4 bases, and 9 bases lay in between. Germline V gene data show CDR1 as MGHRA and CDR2 as YSYEKL. CDR3 size: 15 residues. The CDR3 sequence: CASSQERKSTGELFF. The CDR3 DNA sequence: TGCGCCAGCAGCCAAGAGAGAAAGAGCACCGGGGAGCTGTTTTTT.

The rearrangement uses TRBV21-1 and TRBJ1-1; TRBD1 was called by the table and not checked on the DNA. TRBV21-1 corresponds to a pseudogene. There are 15 residues in the CDR3. CDR3 sequence reads: CAAIGTAVRCTEAFF. The CDR3 nucleotides read TGTGCCGCCATTGGGACAGCGGTCCGTTGCACTGAAGCTTTCTTT.

The chain combines TRBV12-2 with TRBJ2-5; the D call TRBD2 from the table was never checked on the DNA. TRBV12-2 is described as a pseudogene. The CDR3 has 14 residues. Here the CDR3 DNA reads TGTGCAAGTCGCTTAAATCCGGGAGGAGAGACCCAGTACTTC. This gives the protein CASRLNPGGETQYF.

V and J are TRBV28 and TRBJ2-7; D unresolved. The CDR3 is made up of 13 amino acids. Looked up from germline, CDR1 is MDHEN and CDR2 is SYDVKM. V was shortened by 8 bases and J by 3 bases, with 14 bases between the two germline ends. The CDR3 loop is CASGNNLYYEQYF. The CDR3 DNA reads as TGTGCCAGCGGTAACAATCTTTACTACGAGCAGTACTTC.

This chain connects TRBV13 to TRBJ2-1; tentative D call: TRBD2 (5 bases). Germline V gives CDR1 PRHDT, CDR2 FYEKMQ (reference sequence). The CDR3 has 16 amino acids. V was shortened by 0 bases and J by 0 bases, with 9 bases between the two germline ends. The CDR3 is CASSLGVGSSYNEQFF. CDR3 nucleotide sequence: TGTGCCAGCAGCTTAGGCGTGGGGAGCTCCTACAATGAGCAGTTCTTC. Full variable domain (remainder filled in from reference TRBV13 and TRBJ2-1): AAGVIQSPRHLIKEKRETATLKCYPIPRHDTVYWYQQGPGQDPQFLISFYEKMQSDKGSIPDRFSAQQFSDYHSELNMSSLELGDSALYFCASSLGVGSSYNEQFFGPGTRLTVL.

CDR3 loop: CASSNTCREGVRETQYF. In DNA form, the CDR3 reads TGTGCCAGCAGCAACACGTGTCGGGAGGGGGTGCGGGAGACCCAGTACTTC. The chain recombines TRBV21-1 with TRBJ2-5; the table's D gene call, TRBD2, was not cross checked with the DNA. TRBV21-1 is an annotated pseudogene. The CDR3 sequence is 17 residues long.

The genes are TRBV7-3 and TRBJ2-3; D is unresolved. The CDR3 extends over 12 amino acids. Germline V gives CDR1 SGHTA, CDR2 FQGTGA. The V end was cut by 3 bases, the J end by 1 base, with 2 bases between. The CDR3 DNA reads TGTGCCAGCAGCTTTGGCACAGATACGCAGTATTTT. This sequence encodes CASSFGTDTQYF.

This rearrangement joins TRBV27 to TRBJ2-2, with 8 bases matching TRBD2. V shed 7 bases, J shed 3 bases, and the junction held 10 bases outside the gene matches. Per germline, CDR1 MNHEY and CDR2 SMNVEV (reference sequence). The length of the CDR3 is 16 residues. DNA for the CDR3: TGTGCCAGCACTCCTTCAGCGGGAGTGTACACCGGGGAGCTGTTTTTT. Protein sequence: CASTPSAGVYTGELFF.

This clone occurred a few times. The chain recombines TRBV9 with TRBJ2-1; the D gene is possibly TRBD2 (6 bases). V gave up 4 bases and J gave up 9 bases, with 20 bases separating them. The CDR3 totals 15 residues. Germline CDR1 is SGDLS and CDR2 is YYNGEE. The CDR3 sequence: CASSPLVGTLREQFF. The CDR3 bases are TGTGCCAGCAGCCCCCTAGTCGGGACTCTCCGTGAGCAGTTCTTC.

The chain is built from TRBV28 and TRBJ1-5, with 7 bases that match TRBD1. CDR1 is MDHEN, CDR2 SYDVKM, per germline. The trim removed 7 bases at V and 7 bases at J, leaving 13 bases unmatched. There are 15 residues in the CDR3. The CDR3, as DNA: TGTGCCAGCACCCCAGGTAGGGGGCTTCGGCAGCCCCAGCATTTT. It codes for CASTPGRGLRQPQHF.

The rearrangement links TRBV5-1 to TRBJ2-3; TRBD2 matches 9 bases. This CDR3 has 16 residues. Trimming cost V 3 bases and J 3 bases; bases outside gene matches: 8. Germline-derived CDR1 and CDR2 are SGHRS and YFSETQ. The chain's CDR3 is CASSYRSGRLTDTQYF. The CDR3, as DNA: TGCGCCAGCAGCTATCGGAGCGGGAGGTTAACAGATACGCAGTATTTT.

V usage is TRBV7-9 and J usage is TRBJ1-4; no reliable D call. CDR3 length: 15 residues. Trimming pared 2 bases from V and 7 bases from J, leaving 14 bases between. Germline V gives CDR1 SEHNR, CDR2 FQNEAQ (reference sequence). CDR3 loop: CASSLPGRGSEKLFF. As DNA, the CDR3 is TGTGCCAGCAGCTTACCGGGCCGGGGTAGTGAAAAACTGTTTTTT.

The chain recombines TRBV6-1 with TRBJ2-1, with a possible D match to TRBD1 (5 bases). Trimming took off 2 bases at V and 2 bases at J, with 10 bases between the two ends. Germline CDR1 MNHNS, CDR2 SASEGT. The CDR3 runs 15 residues. The CDR3 here is CASSEYRPTYNEQFF. DNA of the CDR3: TGTGCCAGCAGTGAATACAGGCCCACCTACAATGAGCAGTTCTTC.

J is TRBJ2-5 and V is TRBV2, with TRBD2 matching over 11 bases. The J segment lost 2 bases and the V segment lost 9 bases, leaving 8 bases of the junction unmatched. The CDR3 is 15 amino acids. Germline V gene lookup returns CDR1 SNHLY and CDR2 FYNNEI. The DNA of the CDR3 is TGTGCCAGTTCTCCGGGACTAGCGGTTCAAGAGACCCAGTACTTC. Protein sequence: CASSPGLAVQETQYF.

The chain is built from TRBV11-3 and TRBJ2-7; D might be TRBD2 (7 bases). Trimming took 4 bases from V and 5 from J, leaving 12 bases between them. The CDR3 consists of 13 residues. Germline CDR1 is SGHNT and CDR2 is YENEEA. The CDR3 spells CASSSAGAHEQYF. DNA for the CDR3: TGTGCCAGCAGCTCGGCGGGGGCGCACGAGCAGTACTTC.

The chain joins TRBV5-1 to TRBJ2-3; 9 nucleotides match TRBD1. This CDR3 has 16 residues. Germline V lookup: CDR1 SGHRS, CDR2 YFSETQ. The V and J ends lost 5 bases and 4 bases, in that order; junction bases with no gene match: 11. The CDR3 loop reads CASRGPGQGPADTQYF. As DNA, the CDR3 is TGCGCCAGCAGGGGACCGGGACAGGGTCCGGCAGATACGCAGTATTTT. Using reference TRBV5-1 and TRBJ2-3 for the parts outside the CDR3, the full variable domain is KAGVTQTPRYLIKTRGQQVTLSCSPISGHRSVSWYQQTPGQGLQFLFEYFSETQRNKGNFPGRFSGRQFSNSRSEMNVSTLELGDSALYLCASRGPGQGPADTQYFGPGTRLTVL.

This sequence joins TRBV9 and TRBJ2-7; D possibly corresponds to TRBD1 (6 bases). With 0 bases removed from V and 2 bases from J, the gap between germline ends came to 9 bases. Germline-derived CDR1 and CDR2 are SGDLS and YYNGEE. The CDR3 loop spans 14 amino acids. CDR3 sequence: CASSVGTVTYEQYF. The CDR3, as DNA: TGTGCCAGCAGCGTAGGGACAGTCACCTACGAGCAGTACTTC.